This T cell receptor (beta chain) comes out of a study of OX40 agonist ivuxolimab in advanced cancers. Study context: Patients with hepatocellular carcinoma, melanoma, renal cell or head and neck cancer made up the dose-escalation patients. In three patients, partial responses were observed, one with hepatocellular carcinoma and two with cutaneous melanoma. The study, taken as a whole, reports: Patients who responded partially at 0.1-3.0 mg/kg showed clonal expansion ranking among the lowest. Low levels of normalized T-cell clonal expansion also appeared in some nonresponders.

On this clone itself: The antigen remains unidentified.

V lost 4 bases and J lost 6; bases outside the gene matches: 3. CDR1 and CDR2 (germline): SGHTA, FQGTGA. The CDR3 runs 13 residues. Profiling relied on immunoSEQ multiplex PCR, and the TCRdb table lists in-frame clones only, not all of them. Of under 20,000 clones listed, 76% are singletons. This chain links TRBV7-3 with TRBJ2-1, with 7 bases fitting TRBD1. Sample: CD4+ or CD8+ T cells sorted from blood, taken in a trial of the OX40 agonist ivuxolimab. This sequence originates from an adult with an advanced solid tumor such as melanoma, head and neck, liver or kidney cancer. The CDR3 DNA reads as TGTGCCAGCAGCTACTACAGGGGCAATGAGCAGTTCTTC. It encodes CASSYYRGNEQFF.